The clone carrying this T cell receptor (beta chain) was counted at least ten times. Its antigen is undetermined. This record belongs to a study of response to subunit inactivated influenza vaccine. General study results and limits: The study's authors posited that every seasonal influenza vaccination enlists few new T cells.

This CDR3 spans 12 amino acids. Germline trimming cut 3 bases from V and 9 bases from J; bases unmatched to any gene: 7. Germline assignment: CDR1 SQVTM and CDR2 ANQGSEA. TCRdb re-called the RT-PCR reads through MiXCR, storing one row per CDR3 protein. In the table there are around 470,000 distinct CDR3 sequences, approximately 7.7% of which are singletons. The material was PBMCs from blood, obtained less than 30 months after vaccination. The TCR was taken from a man in his fifties or sixties who received an inactivated influenza vaccine. The chain has TRBV29-1 and TRBJ2-5; 7 positions agree with TRBD2. This CDR3 is CSVELGGVSQYF. The CDR3 DNA sequence: TGCAGCGTTGAGTTGGGAGGGGTGTCCCAGTACTTC.